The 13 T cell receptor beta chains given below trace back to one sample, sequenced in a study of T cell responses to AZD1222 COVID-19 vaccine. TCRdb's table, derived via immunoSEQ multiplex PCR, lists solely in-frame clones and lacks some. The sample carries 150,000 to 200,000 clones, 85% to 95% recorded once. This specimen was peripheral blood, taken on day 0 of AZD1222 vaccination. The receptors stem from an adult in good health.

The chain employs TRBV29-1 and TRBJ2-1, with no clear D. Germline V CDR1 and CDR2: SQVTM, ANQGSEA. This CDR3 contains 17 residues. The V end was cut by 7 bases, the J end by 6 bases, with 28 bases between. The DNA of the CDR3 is TGCAGCGGGGTGATGAAAGGGAAGACATTCAGTGGCAATGAGCAGTTCTTC. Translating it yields CSGVMKGKTFSGNEQFF.

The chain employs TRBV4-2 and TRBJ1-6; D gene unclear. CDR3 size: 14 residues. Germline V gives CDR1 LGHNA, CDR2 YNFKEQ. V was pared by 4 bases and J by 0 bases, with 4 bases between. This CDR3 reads CASSLSSYNSPLHF. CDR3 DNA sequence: TGTGCCAGCAGCCTAAGCTCCTATAATTCACCCCTCCACTTT.

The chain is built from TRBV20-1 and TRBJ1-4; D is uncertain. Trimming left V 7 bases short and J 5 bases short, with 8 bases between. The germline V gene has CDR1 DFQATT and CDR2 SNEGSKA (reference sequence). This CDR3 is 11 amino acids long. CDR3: CSVEKNEKLFF. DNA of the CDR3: TGCAGTGTTGAAAAGAATGAAAAACTGTTTTTT.

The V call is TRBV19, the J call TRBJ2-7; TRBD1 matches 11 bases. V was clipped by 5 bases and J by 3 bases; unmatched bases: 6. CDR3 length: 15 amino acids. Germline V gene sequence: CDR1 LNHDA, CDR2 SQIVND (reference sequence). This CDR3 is CASSSPGQGGYEQYF. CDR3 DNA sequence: TGTGCCAGTAGTTCTCCGGGACAGGGGGGCTACGAGCAGTACTTC.

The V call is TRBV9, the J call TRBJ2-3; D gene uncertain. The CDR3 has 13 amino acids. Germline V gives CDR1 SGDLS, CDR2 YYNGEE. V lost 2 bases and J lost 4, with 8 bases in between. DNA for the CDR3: TGTGCCAGCAGCGTTTCGGTTGCAGATACGCAGTATTTT. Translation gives CASSVSVADTQYF.

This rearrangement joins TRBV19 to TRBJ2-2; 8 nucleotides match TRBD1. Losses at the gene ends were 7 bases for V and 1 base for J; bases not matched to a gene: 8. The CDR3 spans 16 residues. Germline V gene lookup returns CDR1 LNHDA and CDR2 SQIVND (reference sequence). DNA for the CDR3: TGTGCCAGTACTCCTGGGACAGGAAAGAACACCGGGGAGCTGTTTTTT. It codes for CASTPGTGKNTGELFF.

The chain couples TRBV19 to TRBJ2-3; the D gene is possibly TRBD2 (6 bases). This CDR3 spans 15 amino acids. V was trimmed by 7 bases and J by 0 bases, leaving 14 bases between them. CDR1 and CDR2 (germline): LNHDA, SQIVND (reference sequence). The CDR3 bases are TGTGCCAGTAAGGGCGGGATGGCTAGCACAGATACGCAGTATTTT. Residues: CASKGGMASTDTQYF.

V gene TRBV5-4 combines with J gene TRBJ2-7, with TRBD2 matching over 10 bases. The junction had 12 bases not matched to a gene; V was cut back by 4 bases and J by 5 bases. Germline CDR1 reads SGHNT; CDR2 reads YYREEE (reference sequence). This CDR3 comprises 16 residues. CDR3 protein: CASSPTPSGRADEQYF. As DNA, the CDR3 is TGTGCCAGCAGCCCCACCCCCAGCGGGAGGGCCGACGAGCAGTACTTC.

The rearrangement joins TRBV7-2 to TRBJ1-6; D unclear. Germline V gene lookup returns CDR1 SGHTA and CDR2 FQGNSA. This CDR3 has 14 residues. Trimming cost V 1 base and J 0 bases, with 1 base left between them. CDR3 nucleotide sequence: TGTGCCAGCAGCTTAGGCTCCTATAATTCACCCCTCCACTTT. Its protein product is CASSLGSYNSPLHF. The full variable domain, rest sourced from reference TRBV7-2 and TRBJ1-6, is GAGVSQSPSNKVTEKGKDVELRCDPISGHTALYWYRQSLGQGLEFLIYFQGNSAPDKSGLPSDRFSAERTGGSVSTLTIQRTQQEDSAVYLCASSLGSYNSPLHFGNGTRLTVT.

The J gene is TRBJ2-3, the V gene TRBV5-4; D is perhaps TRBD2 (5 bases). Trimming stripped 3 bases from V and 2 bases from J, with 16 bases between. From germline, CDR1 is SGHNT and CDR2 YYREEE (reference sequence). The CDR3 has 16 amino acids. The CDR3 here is CASSSGRASYTDTQYF. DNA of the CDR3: TGTGCCAGCAGCTCCGGACGGGCTAGCTACACAGATACGCAGTATTTT.

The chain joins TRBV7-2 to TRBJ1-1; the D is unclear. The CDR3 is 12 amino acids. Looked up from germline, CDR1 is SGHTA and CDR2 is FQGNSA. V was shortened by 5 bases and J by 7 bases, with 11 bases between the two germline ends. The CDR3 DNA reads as TGTGCCAGCAGCCTCGGGCTAAATGAAGCTTTCTTT. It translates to CASSLGLNEAFF.

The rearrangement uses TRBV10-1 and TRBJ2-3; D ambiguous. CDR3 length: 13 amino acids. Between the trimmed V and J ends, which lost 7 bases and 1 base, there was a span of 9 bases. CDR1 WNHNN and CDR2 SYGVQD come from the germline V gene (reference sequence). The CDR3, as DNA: TGCGCCAGCAAGGAGCAGGGCACAGATACGCAGTATTTT. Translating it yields CASKEQGTDTQYF.

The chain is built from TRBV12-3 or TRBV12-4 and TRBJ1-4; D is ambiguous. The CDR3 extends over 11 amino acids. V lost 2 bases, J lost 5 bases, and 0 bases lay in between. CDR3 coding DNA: TGTGCCAGCAGTTTAAATGAAAAACTGTTTTTT. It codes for CASSLNEKLFF.